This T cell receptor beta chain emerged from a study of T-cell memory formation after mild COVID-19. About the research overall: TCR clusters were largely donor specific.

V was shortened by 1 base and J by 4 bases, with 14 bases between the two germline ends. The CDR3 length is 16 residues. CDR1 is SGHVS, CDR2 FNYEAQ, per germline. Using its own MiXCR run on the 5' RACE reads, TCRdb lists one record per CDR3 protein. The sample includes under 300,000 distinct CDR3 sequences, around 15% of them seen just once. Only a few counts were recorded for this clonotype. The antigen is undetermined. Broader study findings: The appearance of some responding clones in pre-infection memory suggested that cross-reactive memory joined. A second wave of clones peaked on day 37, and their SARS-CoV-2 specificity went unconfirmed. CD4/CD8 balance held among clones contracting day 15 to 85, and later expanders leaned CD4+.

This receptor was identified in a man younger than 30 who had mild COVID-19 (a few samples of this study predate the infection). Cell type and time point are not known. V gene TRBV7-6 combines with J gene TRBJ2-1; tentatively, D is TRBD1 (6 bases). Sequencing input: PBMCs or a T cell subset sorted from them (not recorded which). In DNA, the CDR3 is TGTGCCAGCAGCTTAGTGGGCGGACAGAGTTACAATGAGCAGTTCTTC. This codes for CASSLVGGQSYNEQFF.